The 27 T cell receptor beta chains below all came from one sample that was sequenced in a study of T cells in Graves' hyperthyroidism and ophthalmopathy. Amplified TCR beta CDR3 regions derived from RNA transcripts. During a first-round RT-PCR of the TCR CDR3, the HTBI primer set was used. MiXCR, run by TCRdb on the multiplex PCR reads, gives a single entry per CDR3 protein. The sample has some 570,000 distinct CDR3 sequences; 12% to 15% are singletons. The material sequenced was blood. The receptor set was obtained from a woman aged 18 to 35 with Graves' ophthalmopathy.

This clonotype was picked up many times. V and J are TRBV5-1 and TRBJ2-1, with 10 bases that match TRBD2. Germline-derived CDR1 and CDR2 are SGHRS and YFSETQ. The ends lost 0 bases at V and 2 bases at J; junction bases unmatched: 2. The CDR3 totals 16 residues. The CDR3 region is CASSLGGLAPYNEQFF. The CDR3, as DNA: TGCGCCAGCAGCTTGGGGGGACTAGCGCCCTACAATGAGCAGTTCTTC.

This clonotype was counted at least ten times. The genes are TRBV2 and TRBJ2-2; tentatively, D is TRBD2 (5 bases). The CDR3 totals 13 residues. Germline V gene sequence: CDR1 SNHLY, CDR2 FYNNEI. V was shortened by 3 bases and J by 8 bases, with 10 bases between the two germline ends. DNA for the CDR3: TGTGCCAGCAGTGACGAGGGTCGGGGGGAGCTGTTTTTT. Translated: CASSDEGRGELFF.

The DNA for the CDR3 is TGTGCCTGGAGGGGGTTTCTCATCTCTGGGGCCAACGTCCTGACTTTC. Its protein is CAWRGFLISGANVLTF. The gene calls are TRBV30 and TRBJ2-6; no clear D. V gave up 3 bases and J gave up 0 bases, with 12 bases separating them. Looked up from germline, CDR1 is GTSNPN and CDR2 is SVGIG (reference sequence). This CDR3 has 16 residues.

This clonotype has at least ten counts. V gene TRBV11-2 combines with J gene TRBJ2-7; D unclear. Trimming stripped 3 bases from V and 2 bases from J, with 8 bases between. The CDR3 is 13 amino acids. Germline V gene lookup returns CDR1 SGHAT and CDR2 FQNNGV. CDR3 sequence (DNA): TGTGCCAGCAGCTTCGGTAAAGCCTACGAGCAGTACTTC. Amino acid sequence: CASSFGKAYEQYF.

The J gene is TRBJ1-2, the V gene TRBV7-6; TRBD1 matches at 9 bases. The J segment lost 7 bases and the V segment lost 3 bases, leaving 9 bases of the junction unmatched. Germline CDR1 SGHVS, CDR2 FNYEAQ. CDR3 length equals 15 residues. The CDR3 here is CASSLSGTGSSGYTF. The CDR3 region has the DNA TGTGCCAGCAGCTTGTCCGGGACAGGGAGTAGTGGCTACACCTTC.

This clonotype was seen many times. This chain uses TRBV15 with TRBJ2-1; D ambiguous. CDR3 length: 16 residues. CDR1 is LNHNV, CDR2 YYDKDF, per germline (reference sequence). Trimming removed 4 bases at V and 1 base at J, with 14 bases between. CDR3 sequence: CATSNEAVRSYNEQFF. DNA of the CDR3: TGTGCCACCAGCAATGAGGCAGTAAGATCCTACAATGAGCAGTTCTTC. The full variable domain, with the rest looked up from reference TRBV15 and TRBJ2-1, is DAMVIQNPRYQVTQFGKPVTLSCSQTLNHNVMYWYQQKSSQAPKLLFHYYDKDFNNEADTPDNFQSRRPNTSFCFLDIRSPGLGDTAMYLCATSNEAVRSYNEQFFGPGTRLTVL.

This clonotype has a count of ten or more. The chain is built from TRBV20-1 and TRBJ2-1; D not certain. The germline V gene has CDR1 DFQATT and CDR2 SNEGSKA (reference sequence). Trimming pared 5 bases from V and 5 bases from J, leaving 4 bases between. The CDR3 is 10 amino acids. CDR3 nucleotides: TGCAGTGCTCCCAACAATGAGCAGTTCTTC. Translation: CSAPNNEQFF.

This clonotype occurred once. The V call is TRBV6-2 or TRBV6-3, the J call TRBJ1-2; no firm D call. This CDR3 is 14 amino acids long. The germline V gene has CDR1 MNHEY and CDR2 SVGEGT. The V end lost 7 bases, the J end lost 3 bases, and 15 bases lay between the germline ends. Here the CDR3 reads CASNTDGGDYGYTF. CDR3 sequence (DNA): TGTGCCAGCAACACGGACGGCGGTGACTATGGCTACACCTTC.

This clonotype was recorded at least ten times. V gene TRBV12-3 or TRBV12-4 combines with J gene TRBJ2-7; D may be TRBD1 (5 bases). This CDR3 contains 19 residues. V lost 1 base and J lost 2, with 24 bases in between. The CDR3 coding sequence is TGTGCCAGCAGTTTAGACTCGTGGGTCCAGGGAACCCCTACCTACGAGCAGTACTTC. This translates into CASSLDSWVQGTPTYEQYF.

This clonotype has ten or more counts. This sequence joins TRBV27 and TRBJ1-4; perhaps TRBD1 as D (5 bases). The V gene's germline CDR1 is MNHEY and CDR2 SMNVEV (reference sequence). V was trimmed by 7 bases and J by 2 bases, leaving 17 bases between them. The CDR3 is 16 residues long. CDR3: CASTTSGRGTNEKLFF. DNA of the CDR3: TGTGCCAGCACCACGTCGGGGCGCGGGACTAATGAAAAACTGTTTTTT.

The chain is built from TRBV9 and TRBJ2-3; TRBD1 agrees at 10 bases. The V segment lost 0 bases and the J segment 3 bases; nucleotides outside the gene matches: 7. Germline CDR1 is SGDLS and CDR2 is YYNGEE. The CDR3 totals 17 residues. The DNA of the CDR3 is TGTGCCAGCAGCGTAGATGGGGGGGGACAGGGGACAGATACGCAGTATTTT. Protein: CASSVDGGGQGTDTQYF. Together with reference TRBV9 and TRBJ2-3, the CDR3 gives the full variable domain: DSGVTQTPKHLITATGQRVTLRCSPRSGDLSVYWYQQSLDQGLQFLIQYYNGEERAKGNILERFSAQQFPDLHSELNLSSLELGDSALYFCASSVDGGGQGTDTQYFGPGTRLTVL.

This clonotype was counted a few times. The chain employs TRBV11-2 and TRBJ2-2; 13 positions match TRBD2. Trimming removed 5 bases from V and 6 bases from J; junction bases left unmatched: 12. Germline assignment: CDR1 SGHAT and CDR2 FQNNGV. The CDR3 spans 18 residues. CDR3 sequence: CASSPRGLAGVGPGELFF. The CDR3 coding sequence is TGTGCCAGCAGCCCCCGAGGACTAGCGGGAGTCGGCCCCGGGGAGCTGTTTTTT.

This clonotype appeared many times. J is TRBJ2-1 and V is TRBV14, with D perhaps assigned TRBD1 or TRBD2 (6 bases each). V lost 2 bases and J lost 4, with 18 bases in between. From germline, CDR1 is SGHDN and CDR2 FVKESK. This CDR3 comprises 17 residues. This CDR3 reads CASSQRLRGQIYNEQFF. The CDR3 region has the DNA TGTGCCAGCAGCCAACGCCTCCGGGGGCAAATTTACAATGAGCAGTTCTTC.

There are many counts of this clonotype. The rearrangement links TRBV10-3 to TRBJ2-3, with D unclear. The V end lost 6 bases, the J end lost 2 bases, and 12 bases lay between the germline ends. This CDR3 contains 14 residues. Per the germline V gene, CDR1 is ENHRY and CDR2 is SYGVKD. Here the CDR3 DNA reads TGTGCCATCAGAAGCCGACCCGCCACAGATACGCAGTATTTT. It is translated as CAIRSRPATDTQYF.

Comments on this clonotype: One junction end does not reproduce the germline sequence, and a read error may be involved. This chain joins TRBV6-1 and TRBJ2-1; D is undetermined. Germline V gene data show CDR1 as MNHNS and CDR2 as SASEGT. This CDR3 comprises 15 residues. The CDR3 protein is CASRRVVGYTNEQSF. CDR3 nucleotides: TGTGCCAGCAGGCGCGTAGTAGGGTACACCAATGAGCAGTCCTTC.

Only a few counts were recorded for this clonotype. V and J are TRBV2 and TRBJ1-3; the match to TRBD1 covers 8 bases. V was clipped by 4 bases and J by 4 bases; unmatched bases: 6. Germline CDR1 reads SNHLY; CDR2 reads FYNNEI. The CDR3 runs 15 residues. This CDR3 reads CASSVETGAGNTIYF. CDR3 nucleotides: TGTGCCAGCAGTGTCGAGACAGGGGCAGGAAACACCATATATTTT.

This clonotype appeared many times. This chain links TRBV12-3 or TRBV12-4 with TRBJ2-7, with D possibly being TRBD2 (5 bases). CDR3 size: 14 residues. V was trimmed by 2 bases and J by 5 bases, leaving 13 bases between them. The CDR3: CASSLFVAGDEQYF. The CDR3 DNA sequence: TGTGCCAGCAGTTTATTCGTGGCGGGTGACGAGCAGTACTTC.

Only a few counts were recorded for this clonotype. The chain carries TRBV27 and TRBJ2-2, with TRBD2 identical over 7 bases. The CDR3 contains 15 residues. J gave up 6 bases and V 5 bases, and 9 bases lay outside the gene matches. The germline CDR1 and CDR2 sequences are MNHEY and SMNVEV (reference sequence). CDR3 nucleotides: TGTGCCAGCAGTGGACTGACTAGCAGAGCCGGGGAGCTGTTTTTT. Amino acids: CASSGLTSRAGELFF.

Only a few counts were recorded for this clonotype. The chain joins TRBV12-3 or TRBV12-4 to TRBJ1-4, with D hard to call. Trimming shortened V by 3 bases and J by 3 bases, and 5 bases separated the two germline ends. The CDR3 sequence is 13 residues long. The CDR3 sequence is CASSLASNEKLFF. CDR3 DNA: TGTGCCAGCAGTTTGGCCTCTAATGAAAAACTGTTTTTT.

This clonotype appeared many times. This chain connects TRBV12-3 or TRBV12-4 to TRBJ1-5; D unclear. The ends were cut back, 1 base at V and 7 bases at J, with 8 bases in the middle. The length of the CDR3 is 13 residues. The DNA of the CDR3 is TGTGCCAGCAGTTTAGGCCCCGACCAGCCCCAGCATTTT. It codes for CASSLGPDQPQHF.

The chain employs TRBV19 and TRBJ2-7; 8 positions agree with TRBD2. Germline values: CDR1 LNHDA, CDR2 SQIVND (reference sequence). V shed 6 bases, J shed 1 base, and the junction held 14 bases outside the gene matches. This CDR3 region has 17 residues. In DNA form, the CDR3 reads TGTGCCAGTAGCCCACAGGGTAGCGGGAAGTTATCCTACGAGCAGTACTTC. Its translation is CASSPQGSGKLSYEQYF.

This clonotype has ten or more counts. The gene calls are TRBV7-3 and TRBJ1-2; possibly TRBD1 for D (5 bases). Trimming removed 1 base from V and 5 bases from J, with 20 bases in between. This CDR3 comprises 17 residues. Germline CDR1 is SGHTA and CDR2 is FQGTGA. The CDR3 protein is CASSLNARPDRQYGYTF. CDR3 DNA sequence: TGTGCCAGCAGCTTAAACGCGCGCCCAGACAGACAATATGGCTACACCTTC.

This clonotype was observed at least ten times. The chain combines TRBV10-3 with TRBJ1-5, with 9 bases lining up with TRBD1. From germline, CDR1 is ENHRY and CDR2 SYGVKD. V shed 4 bases and J 4 bases; nucleotides not matched to a gene: 2. The CDR3 runs to 14 residues. CDR3 in DNA: TGTGCCATCAGTGTTGGGACAGGGAATCAGCCCCAGCATTTT. Its translation is CAISVGTGNQPQHF.

The V gene is TRBV7-3, the J gene TRBJ2-6; a weak D match, TRBD1 (6 bases). V was clipped by 5 bases and J by 0 bases, with 14 bases between them. CDR3 length equals 17 residues. Germline-derived CDR1 and CDR2 are SGHTA and FQGTGA. The CDR3 sequence is CASSARQEPSGANVLTF. The CDR3, as DNA: TGTGCCAGCAGCGCTCGACAGGAACCCTCTGGGGCCAACGTCCTGACTTTC.

In its sample, this clonotype was seen a few times. The chain uses TRBV9 and TRBJ2-3; D possibly uses TRBD1 or TRBD2 (5 bases each). From germline, CDR1 is SGDLS and CDR2 YYNGEE. CDR3 length: 15 residues. Trimming shortened V by 4 bases and J by 4 bases, and 16 bases separated the two germline ends. CDR3 coding DNA: TGTGCCAGCAGCAGAGGGATTGGGGGATCAGATACGCAGTATTTT. Its translation: CASSRGIGGSDTQYF.

V usage is TRBV27 and J usage is TRBJ2-2, with 12 bases aligning to TRBD2. This CDR3 region has 16 residues. J gave up 6 bases and V 5 bases, and 7 bases lay outside the gene matches. Germline-derived CDR1 and CDR2 are MNHEY and SMNVEV (reference sequence). The CDR3 reads CASSLTSGRMAGELFF. DNA for the CDR3: TGTGCCAGCAGTCTCACTAGCGGGAGGATGGCCGGGGAGCTGTTTTTT.

This clonotype has ten or more counts. This CDR3 reads CASSLDRGLSYEQYF. The CDR3, as DNA: TGTGCCAGCAGCCTTGACAGGGGGCTTTCCTACGAGCAGTACTTC. The rearrangement links TRBV11-2 to TRBJ2-7; 10 positions agree with TRBD1. Germline loops: CDR1 SGHAT, CDR2 FQNNGV. J lost 1 base, V lost 5 bases, and 5 bases had no gene match. This CDR3 has 15 residues.